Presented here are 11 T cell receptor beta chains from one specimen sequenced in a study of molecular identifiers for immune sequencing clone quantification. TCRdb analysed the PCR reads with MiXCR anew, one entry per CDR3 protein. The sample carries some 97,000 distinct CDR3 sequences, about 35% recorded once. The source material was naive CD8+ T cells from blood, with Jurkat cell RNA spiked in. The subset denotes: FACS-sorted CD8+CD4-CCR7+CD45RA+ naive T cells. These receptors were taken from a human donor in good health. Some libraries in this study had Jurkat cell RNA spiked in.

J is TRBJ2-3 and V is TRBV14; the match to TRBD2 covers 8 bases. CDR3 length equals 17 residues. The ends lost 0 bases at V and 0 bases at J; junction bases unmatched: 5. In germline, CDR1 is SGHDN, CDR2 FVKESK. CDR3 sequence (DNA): TGTGCCAGCAGCCAAGATTTTGCGGGAGGAAGCACAGATACGCAGTATTTT. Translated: CASSQDFAGGSTDTQYF. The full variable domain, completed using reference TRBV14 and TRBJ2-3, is EAGVTQFPSHSVIEKGQTVTLRCDPISGHDNLYWYRRVMGKEIKFLLHFVKESKQDESGMPNNRFLAERTGGTYSTLKVQPAELEDSGVYFCASSQDFAGGSTDTQYFGPGTRLTVL.

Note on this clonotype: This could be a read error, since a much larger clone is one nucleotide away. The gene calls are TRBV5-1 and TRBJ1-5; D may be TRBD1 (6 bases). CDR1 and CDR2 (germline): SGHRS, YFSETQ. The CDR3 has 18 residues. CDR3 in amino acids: CASSLAPAVTGIDQPQRF. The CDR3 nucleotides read TGCGCCAGCAGCTTGGCCCCAGCCGTAACAGGGATCGATCAGCCCCAGCGTTTT.

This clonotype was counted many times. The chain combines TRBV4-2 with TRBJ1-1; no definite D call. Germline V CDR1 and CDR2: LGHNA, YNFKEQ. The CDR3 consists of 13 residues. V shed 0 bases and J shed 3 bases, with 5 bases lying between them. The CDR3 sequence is CASSQDRDTEAFF. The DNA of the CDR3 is TGTGCCAGCAGCCAAGATAGGGACACTGAAGCTTTCTTT.

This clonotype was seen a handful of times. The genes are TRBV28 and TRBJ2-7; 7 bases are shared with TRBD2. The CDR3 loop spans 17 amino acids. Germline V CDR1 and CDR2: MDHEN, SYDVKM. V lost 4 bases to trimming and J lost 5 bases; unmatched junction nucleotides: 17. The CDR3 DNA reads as TGTGCCAGCAGTTCCCCCCGGGGGGAGGGCCTCATCCACGAGCAGTACTTC. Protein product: CASSSPRGEGLIHEQYF.

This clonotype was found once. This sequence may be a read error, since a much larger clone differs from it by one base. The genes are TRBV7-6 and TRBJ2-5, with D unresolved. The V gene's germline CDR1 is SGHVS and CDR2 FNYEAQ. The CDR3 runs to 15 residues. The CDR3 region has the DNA TGTGCCAGCAGCTTAGAAGTCAGACGACAAGATACCCAGTACTTC. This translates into CASSLEVRRQDTQYF.

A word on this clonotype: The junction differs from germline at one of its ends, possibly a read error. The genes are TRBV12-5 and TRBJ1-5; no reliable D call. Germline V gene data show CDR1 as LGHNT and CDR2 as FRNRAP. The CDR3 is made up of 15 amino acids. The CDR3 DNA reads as TGTGCTAGTGGTTTGGGTCCTAACAGCACTCAGCCCCAGCATTTT. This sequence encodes CASGLGPNSTQPQHF.

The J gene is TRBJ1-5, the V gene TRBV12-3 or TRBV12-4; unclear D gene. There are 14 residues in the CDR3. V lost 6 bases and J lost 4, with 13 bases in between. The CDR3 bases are TGTGCCAGCAGCTATATCGGGTCGAATCAGCCCCAGCATTTT. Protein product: CASSYIGSNQPQHF.

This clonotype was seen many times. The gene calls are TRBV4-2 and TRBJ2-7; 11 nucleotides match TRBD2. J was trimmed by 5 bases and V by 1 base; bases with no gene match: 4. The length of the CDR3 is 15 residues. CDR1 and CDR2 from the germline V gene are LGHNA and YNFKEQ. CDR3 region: CASSQGGTSGHEQYF. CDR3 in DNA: TGTGCCAGCAGCCAAGGGGGGACTAGCGGCCACGAGCAGTACTTC.

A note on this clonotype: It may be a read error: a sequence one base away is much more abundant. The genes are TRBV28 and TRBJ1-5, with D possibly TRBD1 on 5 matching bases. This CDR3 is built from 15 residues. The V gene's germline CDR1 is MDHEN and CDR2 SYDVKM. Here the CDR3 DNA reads TGTGCCAGCAGTTTATGGGGGGTCCGCAATCTGCCCCAGCATTTT. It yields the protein CASSLWGVRNLPQHF. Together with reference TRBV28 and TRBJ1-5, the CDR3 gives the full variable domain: DVKVTQSSRYLVKRTGEKVFLECVQDMDHENMFWYRQDPGLGLRLIYFSYDVKMKEKGDIPEGYSVSREKKERFSLILESASTNQTSMYLCASSLWGVRNLPQHFGDGTRLSIL.

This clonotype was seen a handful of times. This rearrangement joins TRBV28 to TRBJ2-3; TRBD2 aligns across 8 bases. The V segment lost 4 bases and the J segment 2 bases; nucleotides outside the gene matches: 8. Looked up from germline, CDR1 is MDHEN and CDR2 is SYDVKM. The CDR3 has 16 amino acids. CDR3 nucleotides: TGTGCCAGCAGTTCTGACGGGAGGGCCTACACAGATACGCAGTATTTT. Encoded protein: CASSSDGRAYTDTQYF.

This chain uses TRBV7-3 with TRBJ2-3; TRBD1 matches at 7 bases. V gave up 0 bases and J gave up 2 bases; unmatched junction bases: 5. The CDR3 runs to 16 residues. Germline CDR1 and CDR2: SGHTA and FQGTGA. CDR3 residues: CASSLTGTANTDTQYF. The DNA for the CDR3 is TGTGCCAGCAGCTTAACCGGGACAGCAAACACAGATACGCAGTATTTT.